Listed below are T cell receptor beta chains from one sample, sequenced in a study of CD8 T cells in Susac syndrome. From the immunoSEQ multiplex PCR reads, TCRdb called clonotypes with MiXCR, one entry per CDR3 protein. The sample records approximately 180,000 distinct CDR3 sequences, almost 96% being singletons. Sequencing input: CD4+ T cells from PBMCs. These receptors originate from a human donor with multiple sclerosis. Both conserved end residues are part of each CDR3. A D gene is named only where the DNA matches it firmly. Not all rows give a size; the values are once, few, many and, for expanded clones, a class.

once	TRBV20-1	TRBJ1-2	TRBD1	TGCAGTGCTCCACCCCGACCGGGACAGGGCGGGTATGGCTACACCTTC	CSAPPRPGQGGYGYTF
.	TRBV2	TRBJ1-2	.	TGTGCCAGCAGAGAATACCAGGGTACCTATGGCTACACCTTC	CASREYQGTYGYTF
.	TRBV5-1	TRBJ2-1	.	TGCGCCAGCAGCTCGACGGATTTCAGGAAGCAGTTCTTC	CASSSTDFRKQFF
.	TRBV5-1	TRBJ2-2	TRBD1	TGCGCCAGCAGCTTGACTGAGACAGGGGGTACCGGGGAGCTGTTTTTT	CASSLTETGGTGELFF
.	TRBV19	TRBJ2-1	.	TGTGCCAGTAGTATAAGGGGGAAATTGGAGGGTGAGCAGTTCTTC	CASSIRGKLEGEQFF
.	TRBV6-2/TRBV6-3	TRBJ2-1	TRBD2	TGTGCCAGCAGCCAATCTCTAGCGGTTTCCTACAATGAGCAGTTCTTC	CASSQSLAVSYNEQFF
once	TRBV3-1	TRBJ2-1	.	TGTGCCAGCAGCCAAGTGGCGGGGCCCTACAATGAGCAGTTCTTC	CASSQVAGPYNEQFF
.	TRBV30	TRBJ1-2	TRBD1	TGTGCCTGGAGTGTAACAGGGGGCGCGGGAGGCTACACCTTC	CAWSVTGGAGGYTF
.	TRBV20-1	TRBJ1-2	TRBD1	TGCAGTGCTGAAGGATTCGACAGGGCCTATGGCTACACCTTC	CSAEGFDRAYGYTF
.	TRBV20-1	TRBJ1-1	.	TGCAGTGCCCACCTAGGAGGGTTCAATTGGGCTTTCTTT	CSAHLGGFNWAFF
.	TRBV18	TRBJ2-1	TRBD2	TGTGCCAGCTCAACGGGACTAGCTCACAATGAGCAGTTCTTC	CASSTGLAHNEQFF
.	TRBV4-1	TRBJ1-2	.	TGCGCCAGCAGCCAGGTCAACAGGCACGGCTACACCTTC	CASSQVNRHGYTF
.	TRBV29-1	TRBJ2-7	.	TGCAGCGTTTCCCACCCCCCGGGGAGAGGGTTCTACGAGCAGTACTTC	CSVSHPPGRGFYEQYF
.	TRBV20-1	TRBJ1-5	.	TGCAGTGCCCAGGCGGGGATGGTTCAGCCCCAGCATTTT	CSAQAGMVQPQHF
.	TRBV29-1	TRBJ1-1	TRBD1	TGCAGCGCAGGACAGGGGGGTGCTGAAGCTTTCTTT	CSAGQGGAEAFF
.	TRBV30	TRBJ1-3	.	TGTGCCTGGAGCTCAGGGATTTCTGGAAACACCATATATTTT	CAWSSGISGNTIYF
.	TRBV19	TRBJ2-7	.	TGTGCCAGTAGTATACAAACAGGGCAATACTACGAGCAGTACTTC	CASSIQTGQYYEQYF
.	TRBV7-2	TRBJ2-7	TRBD1	TGTGCCAGCAGCCGACAGGGGCCTTCCCTTTCCTACGAGCAGTACTTC	CASSRQGPSLSYEQYF
.	TRBV12-3/TRBV12-4	TRBJ2-2	.	TGTGCCAGCAGCCCGCCCGCTTGGTCCTTCACCGGGGAGCTGTTTTTT	CASSPPAWSFTGELFF
.	TRBV20-1	TRBJ1-2	.	TGCAGTGCTCGGGACCTTAACTATGGCTACACCTTC	CSARDLNYGYTF
.	TRBV3-1	TRBJ1-6	.	TGTGCCAGCAGCCCAACCCACGGGGGAGGTTCACCCCTCCACTTT	CASSPTHGGGSPLHF